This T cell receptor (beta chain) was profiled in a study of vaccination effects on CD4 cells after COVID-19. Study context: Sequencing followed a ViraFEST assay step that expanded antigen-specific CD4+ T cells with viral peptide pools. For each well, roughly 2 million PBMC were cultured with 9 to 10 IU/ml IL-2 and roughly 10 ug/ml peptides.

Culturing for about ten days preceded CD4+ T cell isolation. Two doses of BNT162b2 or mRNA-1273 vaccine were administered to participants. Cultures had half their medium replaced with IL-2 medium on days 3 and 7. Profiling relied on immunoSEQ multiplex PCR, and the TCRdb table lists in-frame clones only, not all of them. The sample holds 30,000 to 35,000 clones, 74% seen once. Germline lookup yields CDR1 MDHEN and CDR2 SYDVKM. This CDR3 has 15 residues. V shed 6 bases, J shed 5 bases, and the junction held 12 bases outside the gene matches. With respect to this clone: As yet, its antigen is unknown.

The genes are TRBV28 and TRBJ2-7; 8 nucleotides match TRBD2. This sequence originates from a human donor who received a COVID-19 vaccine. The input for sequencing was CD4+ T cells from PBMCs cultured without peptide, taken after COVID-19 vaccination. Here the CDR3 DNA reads TGTGCCAGCAGCCCCGGGACTAGAATGCGCAACGAGCAGTACTTC. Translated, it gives CASSPGTRMRNEQYF.